This T cell receptor beta chain was sequenced during a study of T cells expressing NK-cell markers. The wider study: Sorted CD3+CD56-NKG2C+, CD3+CD56+NKG2C+ and CD3+CD56+NKG2C- T cells supplied the TCR beta repertoires.

TCRdb reworked the 5' RACE reads into one entry per CDR3 protein, no DNA. This table holds 350,000 to 450,000 distinct CDR3 sequences. The CDR3 contains 14 residues. The germline gives CDR1 SGHVS, CDR2 FQNEAQ. This chain uses TRBV7-8 with TRBJ2-7; with no DNA, the TCRdb D assignment of TRBD2 cannot be verified. Sequencing used blood T cells: a sorted CD56 or NKG2C T cell subset, CD4+ or CD8+ T cells, or bulk PBMC T cells (not recorded which). This receptor was identified in a man aged 18 to 69 in good health. The CDR3 reads CASSESGIPYEQYF.